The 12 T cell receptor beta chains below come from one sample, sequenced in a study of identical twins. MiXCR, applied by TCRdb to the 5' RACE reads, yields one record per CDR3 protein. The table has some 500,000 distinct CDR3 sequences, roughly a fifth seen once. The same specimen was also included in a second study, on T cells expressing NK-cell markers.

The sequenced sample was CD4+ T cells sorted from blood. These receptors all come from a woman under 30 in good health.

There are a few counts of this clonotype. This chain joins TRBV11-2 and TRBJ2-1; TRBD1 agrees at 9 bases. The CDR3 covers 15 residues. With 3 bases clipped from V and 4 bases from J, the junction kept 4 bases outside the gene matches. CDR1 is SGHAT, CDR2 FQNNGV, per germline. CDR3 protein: CASSFGTGTYNEQFF. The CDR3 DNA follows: TGTGCCAGCAGCTTCGGGACAGGGACTTACAATGAGCAGTTCTTC.

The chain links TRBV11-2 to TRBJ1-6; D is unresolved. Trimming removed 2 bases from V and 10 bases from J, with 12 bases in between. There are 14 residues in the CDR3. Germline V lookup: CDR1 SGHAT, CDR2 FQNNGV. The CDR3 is CASSLSAVASPLHF. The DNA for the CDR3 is TGTGCCAGCAGCTTATCTGCGGTCGCGTCACCCCTCCACTTT.

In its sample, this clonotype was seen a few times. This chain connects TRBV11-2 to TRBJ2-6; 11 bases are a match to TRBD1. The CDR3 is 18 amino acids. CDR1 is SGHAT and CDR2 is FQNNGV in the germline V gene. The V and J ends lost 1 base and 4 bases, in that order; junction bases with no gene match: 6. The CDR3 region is CASSLVGTGGTGANVLTF. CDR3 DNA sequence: TGTGCCAGCAGCTTAGTAGGGACAGGGGGTACAGGGGCCAACGTCCTGACTTTC.

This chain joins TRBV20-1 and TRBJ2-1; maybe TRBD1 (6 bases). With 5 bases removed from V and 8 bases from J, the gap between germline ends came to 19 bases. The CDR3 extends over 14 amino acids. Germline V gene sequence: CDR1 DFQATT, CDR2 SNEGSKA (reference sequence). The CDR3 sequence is CSASQGRRGDEQFF. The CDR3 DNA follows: TGCAGTGCTTCTCAGGGGCGGAGAGGGGATGAGCAGTTCTTC.

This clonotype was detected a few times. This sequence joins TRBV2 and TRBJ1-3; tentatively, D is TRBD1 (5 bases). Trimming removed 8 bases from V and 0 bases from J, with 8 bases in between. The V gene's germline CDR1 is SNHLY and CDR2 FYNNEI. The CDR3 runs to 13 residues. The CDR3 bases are TGTGCCAGCGGAGGGGCCTCTGGAAACACCATATATTTT. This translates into CASGGASGNTIYF.

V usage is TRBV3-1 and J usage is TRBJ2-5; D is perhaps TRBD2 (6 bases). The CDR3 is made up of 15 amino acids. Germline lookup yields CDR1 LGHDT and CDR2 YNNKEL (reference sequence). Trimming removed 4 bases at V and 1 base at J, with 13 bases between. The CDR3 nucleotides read TGTGCCAGCAGCCCCGCCGACGGGAGCCAAGAGACCCAGTACTTC. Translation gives CASSPADGSQETQYF.

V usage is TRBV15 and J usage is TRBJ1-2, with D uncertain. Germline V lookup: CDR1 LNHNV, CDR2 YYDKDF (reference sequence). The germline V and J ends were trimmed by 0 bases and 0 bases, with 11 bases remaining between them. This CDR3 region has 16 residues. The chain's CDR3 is CATSRDRIGANYGYTF. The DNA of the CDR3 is TGTGCCACCAGCAGAGACAGGATCGGAGCTAACTATGGCTACACCTTC.

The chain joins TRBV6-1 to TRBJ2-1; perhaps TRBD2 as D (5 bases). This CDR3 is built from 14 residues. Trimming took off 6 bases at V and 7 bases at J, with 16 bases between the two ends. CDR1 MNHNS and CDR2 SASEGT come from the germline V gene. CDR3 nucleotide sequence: TGTGCCAGCAGAGGGAGACTCGGTAGGAATGAGCAGTTCTTC. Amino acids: CASRGRLGRNEQFF.

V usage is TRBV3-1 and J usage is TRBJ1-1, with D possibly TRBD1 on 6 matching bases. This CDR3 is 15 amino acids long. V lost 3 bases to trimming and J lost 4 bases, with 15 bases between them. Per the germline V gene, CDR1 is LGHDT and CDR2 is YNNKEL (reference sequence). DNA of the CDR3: TGTGCCAGCAGCCATGCCGACAGGTCATTCACTGAAGCTTTCTTT. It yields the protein CASSHADRSFTEAFF.

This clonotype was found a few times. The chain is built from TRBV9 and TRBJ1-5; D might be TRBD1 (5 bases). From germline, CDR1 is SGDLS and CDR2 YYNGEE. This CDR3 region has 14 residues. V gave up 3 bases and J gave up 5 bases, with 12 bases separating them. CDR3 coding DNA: TGTGCCAGCAGCGGGGGCGGTGTGGATCAGCCCCAGCATTTT. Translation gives CASSGGGVDQPQHF.

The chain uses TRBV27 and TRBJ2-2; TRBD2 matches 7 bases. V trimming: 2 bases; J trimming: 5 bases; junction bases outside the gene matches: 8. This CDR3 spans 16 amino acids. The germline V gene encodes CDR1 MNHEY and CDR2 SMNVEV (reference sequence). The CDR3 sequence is CASSLLAVGGTGELFF. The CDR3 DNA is TGTGCCAGCAGTTTACTGGCGGTCGGGGGGACCGGGGAGCTGTTTTTT.

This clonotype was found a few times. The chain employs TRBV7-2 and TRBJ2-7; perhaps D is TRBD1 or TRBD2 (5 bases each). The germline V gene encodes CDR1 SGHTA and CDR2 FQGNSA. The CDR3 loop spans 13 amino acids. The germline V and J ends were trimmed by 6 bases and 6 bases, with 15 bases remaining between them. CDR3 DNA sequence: TGTGCCAGCAGACTAATGGGGACGGGCGAGCAGTACTTC. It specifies CASRLMGTGEQYF.